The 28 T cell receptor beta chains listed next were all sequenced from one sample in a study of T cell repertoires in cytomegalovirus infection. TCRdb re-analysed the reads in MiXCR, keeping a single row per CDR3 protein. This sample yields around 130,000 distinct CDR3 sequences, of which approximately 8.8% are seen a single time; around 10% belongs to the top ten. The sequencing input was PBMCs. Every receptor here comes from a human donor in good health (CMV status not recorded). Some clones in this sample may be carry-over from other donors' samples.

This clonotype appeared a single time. CDR3 nucleotide sequence: TGTGCCAGCAGCGTAGAACCCGGACGAAAGGGGAACACTGAAGCTTTCTTT. Translation: CASSVEPGRKGNTEAFF. The genes are TRBV9 and TRBJ1-1; D is uncertain. V was pared by 0 bases and J by 1 base, with 16 bases between. There are 17 residues in the CDR3. Germline-derived CDR1 and CDR2 are SGDLS and YYNGEE.

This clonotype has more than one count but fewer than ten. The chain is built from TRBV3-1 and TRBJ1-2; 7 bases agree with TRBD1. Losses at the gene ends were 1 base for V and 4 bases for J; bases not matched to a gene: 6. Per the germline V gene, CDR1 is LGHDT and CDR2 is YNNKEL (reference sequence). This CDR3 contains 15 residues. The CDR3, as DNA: TGTGCCAGCAGCCAAGCAAGGGGGCTCGGCTATGGCTACACCTTC. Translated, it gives CASSQARGLGYGYTF.

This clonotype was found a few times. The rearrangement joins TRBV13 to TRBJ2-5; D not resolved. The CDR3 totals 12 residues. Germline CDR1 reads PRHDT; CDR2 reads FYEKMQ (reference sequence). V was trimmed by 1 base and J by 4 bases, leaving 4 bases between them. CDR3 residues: CASSLDRETQYF. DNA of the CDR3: TGTGCCAGCAGCTTAGACCGAGAGACCCAGTACTTC.

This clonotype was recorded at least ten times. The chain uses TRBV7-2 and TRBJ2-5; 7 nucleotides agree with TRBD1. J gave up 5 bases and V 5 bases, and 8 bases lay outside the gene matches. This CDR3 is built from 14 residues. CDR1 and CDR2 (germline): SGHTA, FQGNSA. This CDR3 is CASSMTGKMETQYF. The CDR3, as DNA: TGTGCCAGCAGCATGACAGGGAAGATGGAGACCCAGTACTTC.

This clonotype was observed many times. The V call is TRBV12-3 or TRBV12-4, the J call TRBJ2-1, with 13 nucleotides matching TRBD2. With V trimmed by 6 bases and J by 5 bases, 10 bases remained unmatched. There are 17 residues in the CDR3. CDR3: CASSLGALAGGDNEQFF. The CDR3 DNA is TGTGCCAGCAGCCTAGGGGCACTAGCGGGGGGGGACAATGAGCAGTTCTTC.

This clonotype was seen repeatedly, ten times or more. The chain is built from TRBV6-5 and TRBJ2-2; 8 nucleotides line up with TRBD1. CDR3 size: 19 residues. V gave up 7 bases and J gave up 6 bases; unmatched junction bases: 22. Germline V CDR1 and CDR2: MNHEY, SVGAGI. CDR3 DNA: TGTGCCAGCACCCTAACTGGACAGGGTCGGCTTCTTGGGGCCGGGGAGCTGTTTTTT. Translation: CASTLTGQGRLLGAGELFF.

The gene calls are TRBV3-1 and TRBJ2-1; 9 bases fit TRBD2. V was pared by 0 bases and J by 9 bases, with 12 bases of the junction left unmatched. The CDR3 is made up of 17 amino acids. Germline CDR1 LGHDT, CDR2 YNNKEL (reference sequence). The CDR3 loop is CASSQDAAGGRLGEQFF. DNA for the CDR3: TGTGCCAGCAGCCAAGATGCGGCGGGGGGGCGGTTGGGTGAGCAGTTCTTC.

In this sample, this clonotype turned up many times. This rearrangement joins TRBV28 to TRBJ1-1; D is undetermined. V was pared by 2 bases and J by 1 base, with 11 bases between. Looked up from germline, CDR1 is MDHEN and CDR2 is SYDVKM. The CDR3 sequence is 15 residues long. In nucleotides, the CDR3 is TGTGCCAGCAGTTTACCAGGAGCCTCGAACACTGAAGCTTTCTTT. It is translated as CASSLPGASNTEAFF.

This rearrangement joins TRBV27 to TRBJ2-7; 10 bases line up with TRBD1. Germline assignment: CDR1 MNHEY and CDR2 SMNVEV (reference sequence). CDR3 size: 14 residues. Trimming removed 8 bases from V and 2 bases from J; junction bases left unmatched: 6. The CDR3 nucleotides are TGTGCCAGCGGTCGGACAGGGGGAACCTACGAGCAGTACTTC. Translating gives CASGRTGGTYEQYF.

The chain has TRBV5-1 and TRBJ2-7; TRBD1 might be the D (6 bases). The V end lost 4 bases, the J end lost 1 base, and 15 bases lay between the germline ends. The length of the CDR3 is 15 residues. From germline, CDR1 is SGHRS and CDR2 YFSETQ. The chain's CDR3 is CASSPPGHLSYEQYF. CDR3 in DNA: TGCGCCAGCAGCCCGCCGGGACATCTATCCTACGAGCAGTACTTC.

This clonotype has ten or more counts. CDR3 coding DNA: TGTGCCAGCAGCCTACGGTTCGGGGCTGAAGCTTTCTTT. Translated, it gives CASSLRFGAEAFF. The rearrangement uses TRBV7-8 and TRBJ1-1; unclear D gene. The CDR3 contains 13 residues. Germline V gene data show CDR1 as SGHVS and CDR2 as FQNEAQ. Trimming took off 5 bases at V and 6 bases at J, with 13 bases between the two ends.

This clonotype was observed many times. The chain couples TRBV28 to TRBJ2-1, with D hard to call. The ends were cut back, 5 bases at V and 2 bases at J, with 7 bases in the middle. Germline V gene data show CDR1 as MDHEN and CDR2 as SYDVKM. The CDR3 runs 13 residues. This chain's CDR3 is CASSGPTYNEQFF. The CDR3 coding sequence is TGTGCCAGCAGTGGGCCTACCTACAATGAGCAGTTCTTC.

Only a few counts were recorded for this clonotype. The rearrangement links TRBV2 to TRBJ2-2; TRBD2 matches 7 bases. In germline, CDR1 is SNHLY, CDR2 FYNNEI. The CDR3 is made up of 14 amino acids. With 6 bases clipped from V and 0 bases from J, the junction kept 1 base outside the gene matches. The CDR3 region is CASRGGSNTGELFF. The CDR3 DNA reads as TGTGCCAGCAGGGGGGGGTCGAACACCGGGGAGCTGTTTTTT.

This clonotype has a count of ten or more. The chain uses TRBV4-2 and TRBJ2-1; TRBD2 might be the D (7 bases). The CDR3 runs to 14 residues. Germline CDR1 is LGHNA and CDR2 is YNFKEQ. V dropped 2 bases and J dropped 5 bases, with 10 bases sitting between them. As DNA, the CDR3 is TGTGCCAGCAGCCAACCGGGGGGCAACAATGAGCAGTTCTTC. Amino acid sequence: CASSQPGGNNEQFF.

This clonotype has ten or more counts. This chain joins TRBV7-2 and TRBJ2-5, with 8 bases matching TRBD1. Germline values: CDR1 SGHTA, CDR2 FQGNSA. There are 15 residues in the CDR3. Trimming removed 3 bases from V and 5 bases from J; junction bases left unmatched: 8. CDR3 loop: CASSLTGVGGETQYF. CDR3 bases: TGTGCCAGCAGCTTGACAGGGGTTGGAGGGGAGACCCAGTACTTC.

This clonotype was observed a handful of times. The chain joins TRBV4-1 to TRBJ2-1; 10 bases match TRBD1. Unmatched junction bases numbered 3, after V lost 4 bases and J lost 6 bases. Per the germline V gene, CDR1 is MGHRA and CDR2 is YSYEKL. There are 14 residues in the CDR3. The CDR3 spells CASSRRTGGNEQFF. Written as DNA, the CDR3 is TGCGCCAGCAGCCGACGGACAGGGGGCAATGAGCAGTTCTTC.

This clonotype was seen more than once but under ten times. The CDR3: CSARDRRGTNNSPLHF. The DNA for the CDR3 is TGCAGTGCTAGAGATCGCCGGGGGACTAATAATTCACCCCTCCACTTT. This sequence joins TRBV20-1 and TRBJ1-6; a weak D match, TRBD1 (5 bases). Germline CDR1 reads DFQATT; CDR2 reads SNEGSKA (reference sequence). The V and J ends lost 0 bases and 5 bases respectively, with 14 bases between them. The CDR3 length is 16 residues.

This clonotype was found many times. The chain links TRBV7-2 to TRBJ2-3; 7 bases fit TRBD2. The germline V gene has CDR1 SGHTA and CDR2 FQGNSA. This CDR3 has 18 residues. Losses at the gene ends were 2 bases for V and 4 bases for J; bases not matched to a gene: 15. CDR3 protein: CASSLRLGPAGTPDTQYF. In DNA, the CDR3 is TGTGCCAGCAGCTTACGACTGGGCCCAGCGGGGACTCCAGATACGCAGTATTTT.

The CDR3 region has the DNA TGTGCCAGCAGCTCCGCCCACGAGCAGTACTTC. Translating gives CASSSAHEQYF. The chain carries TRBV7-9 and TRBJ2-7; D is uncertain. The CDR3 runs to 11 residues. Deletions cut 4 bases from V and 5 bases from J, with 6 bases between. Germline-derived CDR1 and CDR2 are SEHNR and FQNEAQ (reference sequence).

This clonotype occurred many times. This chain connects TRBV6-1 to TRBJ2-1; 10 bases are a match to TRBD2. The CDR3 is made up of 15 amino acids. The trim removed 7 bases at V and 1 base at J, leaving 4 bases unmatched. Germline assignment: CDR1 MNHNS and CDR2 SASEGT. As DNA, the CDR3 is TGTGCCAGCAAGGCTAGCGGGGGTTCCTACAATGAGCAGTTCTTC. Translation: CASKASGGSYNEQFF.

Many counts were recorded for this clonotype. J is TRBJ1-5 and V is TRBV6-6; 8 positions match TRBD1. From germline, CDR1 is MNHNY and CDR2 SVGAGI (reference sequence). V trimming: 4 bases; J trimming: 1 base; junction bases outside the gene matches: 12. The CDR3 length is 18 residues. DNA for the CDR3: TGTGCCAGCAGTTTACACGGAACAGGGGGAAGGAGCAATCAGCCCCAGCATTTT. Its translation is CASSLHGTGGRSNQPQHF.

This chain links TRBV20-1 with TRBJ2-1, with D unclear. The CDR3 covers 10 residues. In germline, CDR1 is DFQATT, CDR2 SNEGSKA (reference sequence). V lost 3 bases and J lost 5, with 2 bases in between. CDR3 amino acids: CSASHNEQFF. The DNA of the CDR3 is TGCAGTGCTAGTCACAATGAGCAGTTCTTC.

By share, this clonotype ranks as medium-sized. The CDR3 loop is CASSLGSGGSDQETQYF. The CDR3 DNA is TGTGCCAGCAGCTTAGGGTCAGGGGGAAGCGACCAAGAGACCCAGTACTTC. This rearrangement joins TRBV7-6 to TRBJ2-5; 7 bases are shared with TRBD1. This CDR3 has 17 amino acids. Germline V CDR1 and CDR2: SGHVS, FNYEAQ. V was pared by 1 base and J by 0 bases, with 8 bases of the junction left unmatched.

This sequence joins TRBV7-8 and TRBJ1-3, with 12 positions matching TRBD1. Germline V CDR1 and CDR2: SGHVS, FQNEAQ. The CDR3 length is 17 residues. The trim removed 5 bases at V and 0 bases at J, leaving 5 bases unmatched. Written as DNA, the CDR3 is TGTGCCAGCAGCCCGGGACAGGGGGCTATCTCTGGAAACACCATATATTTT. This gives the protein CASSPGQGAISGNTIYF.

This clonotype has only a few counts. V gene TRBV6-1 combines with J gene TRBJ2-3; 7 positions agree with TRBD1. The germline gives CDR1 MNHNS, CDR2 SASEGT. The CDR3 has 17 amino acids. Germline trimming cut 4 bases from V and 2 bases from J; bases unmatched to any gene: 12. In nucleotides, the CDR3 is TGTGCCAGCAGTGCGCAATTACCGGGACAGCCCACAGATACGCAGTATTTT. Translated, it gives CASSAQLPGQPTDTQYF.

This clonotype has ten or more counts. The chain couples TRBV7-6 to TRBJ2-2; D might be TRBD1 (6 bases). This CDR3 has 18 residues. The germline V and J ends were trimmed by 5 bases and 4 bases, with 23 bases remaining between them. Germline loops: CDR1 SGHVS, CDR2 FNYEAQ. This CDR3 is CASSPPNRAARSTGELFF. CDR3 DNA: TGTGCCAGCAGCCCACCAAACAGGGCCGCGCGCAGCACCGGGGAGCTGTTTTTT.

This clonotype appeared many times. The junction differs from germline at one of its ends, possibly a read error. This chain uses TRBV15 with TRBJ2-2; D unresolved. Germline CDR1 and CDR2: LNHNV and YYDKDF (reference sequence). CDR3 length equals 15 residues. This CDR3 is CATSRDMGNSGELFF. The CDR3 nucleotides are TGTGCCACCAGCAGAGATATGGGGAACTCCGGGGAGCTGTTTTTT.

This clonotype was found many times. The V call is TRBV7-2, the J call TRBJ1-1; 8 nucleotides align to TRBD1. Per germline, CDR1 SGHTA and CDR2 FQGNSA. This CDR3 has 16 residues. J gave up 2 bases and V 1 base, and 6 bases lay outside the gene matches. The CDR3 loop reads CASSLEGTGGNTEAFF. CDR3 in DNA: TGTGCCAGCAGCTTAGAGGGGACAGGCGGAAACACTGAAGCTTTCTTT.